This is a list of T cell receptor beta chains from one sample in a study of blood T cell repertoires in COVID-19. Libraries were prepared by immunoSEQ multiplex PCR; TCRdb keeps only in-frame clonotypes and omits some of them. Here the sample spans about 260,000 clones, about 80% being singletons. The sequenced material came from PBMCs or T cells enriched from blood (not recorded which). The receptors were sampled from a man under 40 with acute COVID-19. Both conserved end residues are part of each CDR3. The D gene is left open where the match is weak. Not all rows give a size; the values are once, few, many and, for expanded clones, a class.

cdr3_nt cdr3_aa j_call d_call v_call clone_size
TGTGCCAGCAGCCGGCAGGCCTACGTGGAGCTGTTTTTT CASSRQAYVELFF TRBJ2-2 - TRBV28 -
TGTGCCAGCAGTAGCGGGGGACGAGAGACCCAGTACTTC CASSSGGRETQYF TRBJ2-5 TRBD2 TRBV19 -
TGCGCCAGCAGTTTTGACGGACTAGAGACCCAGTACTTC CASSFDGLETQYF TRBJ2-5 - TRBV5-1 -
TGTGCCAGCAGTTACTCTCTCAATCAGCCCCAGCATTTT CASSYSLNQPQHF TRBJ1-5 - TRBV6-5 few
TGTGCCAGCAGCCCCAAGACAGGACCCAACTATGGCTACACCTTC CASSPKTGPNYGYTF TRBJ1-2 - TRBV27 -
TGTGCCAGCAGTTCCCCAGGGGGCGGTCAGCCCCAGCATTTT CASSSPGGGQPQHF TRBJ1-5 TRBD1 TRBV7-2 -
TGTGCCAGTAGTGTCCGACAGGGAGGTGGCTACACCTTC CASSVRQGGGYTF TRBJ1-2 TRBD1 TRBV19 -
TGTGCCAGCAGTCGTTCGCGGGGGCTGCAAGATCAGCCCCAGCATTTT CASSRSRGLQDQPQHF TRBJ1-5 - TRBV28 few
TGTGCCAGCAGTGAAACTATGGGGAACAGGCAGCATTTT CASSETMGNRQHF TRBJ1-5 - TRBV2 -
TGTGCCAGCAGCCCCCCGGGACAGGGTTACGGTGAGCAGTTCTTC CASSPPGQGYGEQFF TRBJ2-1 TRBD1 TRBV11-2 -
TGTGCCAGCAGCCCACCGGGGGGGGTGGTCACTGAAGCTTTCTTT CASSPPGGVVTEAFF TRBJ1-1 - TRBV7-9 -
TGTGCCAGTAGTATACTAGCAGGGGGGACTGAAGCTTTCTTT CASSILAGGTEAFF TRBJ1-1 TRBD1 TRBV19 -
TGTGCCAGCAGAAGGACTAGCGGGAGACAAGAGACCCAGTACTTC CASRRTSGRQETQYF TRBJ2-5 TRBD2 TRBV5-1 -
TGTGCCAGTAGTATAGATCGAGACTATGGCTACACCTTC CASSIDRDYGYTF TRBJ1-2 - TRBV19 once
TGTGCCAGCAGCTTCGGGACAGGGAACTCACCCCTCCACTTT CASSFGTGNSPLHF TRBJ1-6 TRBD1 TRBV6-2/TRBV6-3 few
TGTGCCAGCAGACCCCCAGGGCTGAACACTGAAGCTTTCTTT CASRPPGLNTEAFF TRBJ1-1 - TRBV5-4 -
TGTGCCAGCAGCTTACCACTAGCGGGAGTCTATGAGCAGTTCTTC CASSLPLAGVYEQFF TRBJ2-1 TRBD2 TRBV7-9 -
TGTGCCAGCAGGATCGGGGAGAGTCGTACGCAGTATTTT CASRIGESRTQYF TRBJ2-3 - TRBV11-2 -
TGTGCCAGCAGTGGGGTAATTAGGGAGGACCTCTATGGCTACACCTTC CASSGVIREDLYGYTF TRBJ1-2 - TRBV2 -
TGTGCCAGCAGCTTCCTGAGGACAGGCGGGGAGACCCAGTACTTC CASSFLRTGGETQYF TRBJ2-5 TRBD1 TRBV11-3 -
TGTGCCAGCGCAATCCAGGGGCGAGGCTACACCTTC CASAIQGRGYTF TRBJ1-2 - TRBV4-2 -
TGTGCCAGCAGAAGACAGGGGAATCAGCCCCAGCATTTT CASRRQGNQPQHF TRBJ1-5 TRBD1 TRBV2 -
TGTGCCAGCAGCTCAAGAGCAACCCGACTCTTCGCTGAAGCTTTCTTT CASSSRATRLFAEAFF TRBJ1-1 - TRBV7-9 once
TGTGCCAGCAGTGAATTGCGTGAAAAACTGTTTTTT CASSELREKLFF TRBJ1-4 - TRBV6-1 once
TGTGCCAGCAGCTTAGGCAGGGGGCGGCTGTTGGGTACGCAGTATTTT CASSLGRGRLLGTQYF TRBJ2-3 TRBD1 TRBV11-2 -
TGTGCCAGCAGTCCACAGGGGAGCTACAATGAGCAGTTCTTC CASSPQGSYNEQFF TRBJ2-1 TRBD1 TRBV6-6 -
TGTGCCAGCAGCTTGGCGGCGGTTAATCAGCCCCAGCATTTT CASSLAAVNQPQHF TRBJ1-5 - TRBV5-5 -
TGTGCCAGCAGCTTAGTGCCAGAGGAGAAGACCCAGTACTTC CASSLVPEEKTQYF TRBJ2-5 - TRBV7-9 -
TGTGCCAGCAGTTTTTTACAAGGAGGTAATGAGCAGTTCTTC CASSFLQGGNEQFF TRBJ2-1 - TRBV27 -
TGTGCCAGCATGCGTCTAAAGAGCTCCTATAATTCACCCCTCCACTTT CASMRLKSSYNSPLHF TRBJ1-6 - TRBV28 -
TGTGCCAGTACGCTATTCCCGGGATTGGACACTGAAGCTTTCTTT CASTLFPGLDTEAFF TRBJ1-1 - TRBV27 -
TGCGCCAGCAGCGGCCGACAGGGGACGAGCGGGACCCAGTACTTC CASSGRQGTSGTQYF TRBJ2-5 TRBD1 TRBV5-1 -
TGCAGCGTTGACAGGGGGCTGGGTGAAGCTTTCTTT CSVDRGLGEAFF TRBJ1-1 TRBD1 TRBV29-1 -